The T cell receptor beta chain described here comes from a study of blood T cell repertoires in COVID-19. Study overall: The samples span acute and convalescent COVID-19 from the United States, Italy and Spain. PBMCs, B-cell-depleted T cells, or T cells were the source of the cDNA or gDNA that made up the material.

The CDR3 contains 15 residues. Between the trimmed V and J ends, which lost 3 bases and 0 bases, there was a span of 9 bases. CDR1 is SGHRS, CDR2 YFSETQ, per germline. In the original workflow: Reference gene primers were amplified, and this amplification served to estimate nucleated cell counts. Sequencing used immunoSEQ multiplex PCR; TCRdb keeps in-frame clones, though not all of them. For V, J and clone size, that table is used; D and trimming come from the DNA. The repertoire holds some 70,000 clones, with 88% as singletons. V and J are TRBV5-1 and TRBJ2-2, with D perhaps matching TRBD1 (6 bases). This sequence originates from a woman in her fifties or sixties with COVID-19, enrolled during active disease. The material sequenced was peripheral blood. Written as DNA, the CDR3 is TGCGCCAGCAGCTCGGGACAAACGAACACCGGGGAGCTGTTTTTT. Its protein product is CASSSGQTNTGELFF.